This T cell receptor beta chain was identified during a study of OX40 agonist ivuxolimab in advanced cancers. Overall study: Ivuxolimab is an agonistic anti-OX40 (CD134) antibody, and patients were treated with it. All patients had ivuxolimab intravenously every 2 weeks at 0.01 to 10 mg/kg.

In germline, CDR1 is MGHRA, CDR2 YSYEKL. CDR3 length: 17 residues. V shed 2 bases, J shed 7 bases, and the junction held 11 bases outside the gene matches. Individuals having autoimmune disease history or systemic immunosuppression were not enrolled. Generated by immunoSEQ multiplex PCR, the TCRdb table keeps only in-frame clones and is missing some. The table shows some 79,000 clones, with 88% occurring only once. The chain has TRBV4-1 and TRBJ1-4, with 9 nucleotides matching TRBD1. Here the sequenced sample was CD4+ or CD8+ T cells sorted from blood, taken in a trial of the OX40 agonist ivuxolimab. The TCR originated in an adult with an advanced solid tumor such as melanoma, head and neck, liver or kidney cancer. The CDR3 region is CASSQTSDRGSAEKLFF. The CDR3 nucleotides are TGCGCCAGCAGCCAAACCTCGGACAGGGGATCTGCTGAAAAACTGTTTTTT.